A selection of T cell receptor beta chains follows, all from one sample in a study of T cells in Graves' hyperthyroidism and ophthalmopathy. In TCRdb, the multiplex PCR reads were re-called with MiXCR into one record per CDR3 protein. The sample includes approximately 560,000 distinct CDR3 sequences, about a sixth of them seen just once. The sample consisted of blood. The receptor source for this set is a woman aged 25 to 45 with Graves' hyperthyroidism. Each CDR3 is given with its conserved first and last residue. A D gene is named only where the DNA matches it firmly. Clone size is given for some rows only: seen once, a few or many times, or a class if the clone is expanded.

>TRBD2|TRBV2|NA|TRBJ2-1
CASTGLAGTRLHNEQFF
TGTGCCAGCACCGGACTAGCGGGGACACGACTCCACAATGAGCAGTTCTTC
>NA|TRBV7-2|many|TRBJ1-1
CASSLSLTNTEAFF
TGTGCCAGCAGCTTAAGTTTGACGAACACTGAAGCTTTCTTT
>NA|TRBV27|many|TRBJ2-3
CASSKGGRDTQYF
TGTGCCAGCAGTAAAGGGGGACGGGATACGCAGTATTTT
>NA|TRBV7-2|NA|TRBJ2-7
CASSLGVPGRYEQYF
TGTGCCAGCAGCTTAGGTGTGCCAGGGAGGTACGAGCAGTACTTC
>NA|TRBV24-1|NA|TRBJ2-3
CATSADNTDTQYF
TGTGCCACCAGTGCCGACAACACAGATACGCAGTATTTT
>TRBD1|TRBV14|many|TRBJ2-3
CASSLRTGGSDTQYF
TGTGCCAGCAGCCTAAGGACAGGGGGCAGTGATACGCAGTATTTT
>NA|TRBV2|many|TRBJ1-5
CASSERSLPNQPQHF
TGTGCCAGCAGTGAGCGCAGCCTTCCTAATCAGCCCCAGCATTTT
>NA|TRBV20-1|few|TRBJ1-1
CSARQGMNTEAFF
TGCAGTGCTAGACAGGGTATGAACACTGAAGCTTTCTTT
>NA|TRBV12-3/TRBV12-4|many|TRBJ1-2
CASSSPGLVHGYTF
TGTGCCAGCAGTTCTCCGGGACTAGTTCATGGCTACACCTTC
>TRBD2|TRBV11-2|few|TRBJ2-7
CASSLDPGLAGSEQYF
TGTGCCAGCAGCTTAGACCCGGGACTAGCGGGGTCGGAGCAGTACTTC
>TRBD1|TRBV28|many|TRBJ2-1
CASSSQGASSYNEQFF
TGTGCCAGCAGTTCCCAGGGGGCGAGCTCCTACAATGAGCAGTTCTTC
>TRBD2|TRBV20-1|NA|TRBJ2-1
CSARPSGRAEHFNEQFF
TGCAGTGCTAGACCTAGCGGGAGGGCCGAGCATTTCAATGAGCAGTTCTTC
>TRBD1|TRBV6-1|NA|TRBJ1-5
CASRPNPGQGINQPQHF
TGTGCCAGCAGGCCTAACCCGGGACAGGGGATCAATCAGCCCCAGCATTTT
>NA|TRBV4-1|few|TRBJ1-1
CASSHRHSTAEIEAFF
TGCGCCAGCAGCCACCGCCATTCGACAGCAGAAATTGAAGCTTTCTTT
>NA|TRBV12-3/TRBV12-4|many|TRBJ1-3
CASTPQGSGNTIYF
TGTGCCAGCACGCCCCAGGGGTCTGGAAACACCATATATTTT
>NA|TRBV20-1|many|TRBJ2-7
CSARDLEGASYEQYF
TGCAGTGCTAGAGATTTGGAGGGGGCCTCCTACGAGCAGTACTTC
>NA|TRBV20-1|many|TRBJ1-2
CSARETLNYGYTF
TGCAGTGCTAGGGAGACACTAAACTATGGCTACACCTTC
>NA|TRBV30|many|TRBJ2-7
CAWSQSGTLEQYF
TGTGCCTGGAGTCAGAGCGGGACATTGGAGCAGTACTTC
>NA|TRBV3-1|NA|TRBJ2-5
CASSQEGAYRGGQETQYF
TGTGCCAGCAGCCAAGAAGGCGCGTATCGAGGGGGACAAGAGACCCAGTACTTC
>TRBD1|TRBV7-2|many|TRBJ1-2
CASSLGDRMDYGYTF
TGTGCCAGCAGCTTAGGGGACAGGATGGACTATGGCTACACCTTC
>NA|TRBV29-1|many|TRBJ2-1
CSVGARGVSYNEQFF
TGCAGCGTTGGGGCAAGGGGGGTTTCCTACAATGAGCAGTTCTTC
>TRBD1|TRBV14|NA|TRBJ2-1
CASSRPLPGGVRPNNNEQFF
TGTGCCAGCAGCCGCCCTCTCCCAGGGGGCGTAAGGCCCAACAACAATGAGCAGTTCTTC
>TRBD2|TRBV11-2|many|TRBJ2-1
CASSLSLAGHEQFF
TGTGCCAGCAGCTTAAGCCTAGCGGGTCATGAGCAGTTCTTC
>TRBD2|TRBV29-1|many|TRBJ2-7
CSVEVAGAPYEQYF
TGCAGCGTTGAAGTTGCGGGAGCCCCCTACGAGCAGTACTTC
>NA|TRBV7-8|few|TRBJ2-7
CASSELSPPSYEQYF
TGTGCCAGCAGCGAGTTGTCTCCGCCCTCCTACGAGCAGTACTTC
>TRBD1|TRBV5-1|many|TRBJ1-2
CASSLPDGTGNGYTF
TGCGCCAGCAGCTTACCCGACGGGACAGGGAATGGCTACACCTTC
>NA|TRBV12-3/TRBV12-4|many|TRBJ2-7
CASSPPSTGYYEQYF
TGTGCCAGCAGTCCGCCTTCCACAGGGTACTACGAGCAGTACTTC
>TRBD1|TRBV7-9|few|TRBJ1-1
CASSLKQGAQLGRTEAFF
TGTGCCAGCAGCTTAAAACAGGGGGCTCAGTTAGGCCGTACTGAAGCTTTCTTT
>TRBD1|TRBV5-4|NA|TRBJ2-5
CASSTDRAETQYF
TGTGCCAGCAGCACGGACAGGGCAGAGACCCAGTACTTC
>NA|TRBV20-1|many|TRBJ2-7
CSAILGAYEQYF
TGCAGTGCTATCTTAGGTGCCTACGAGCAGTACTTC
>NA|TRBV4-1|few|TRBJ2-7
CANELSPYEQYF
TGCGCCAACGAGTTGAGCCCCTACGAGCAGTACTTC
>NA|TRBV7-2|few|TRBJ2-1
CASSLLLGANEQFF
TGTGCCAGCAGCTTATTACTAGGAGCTAATGAGCAGTTCTTC
>NA|TRBV24-1|NA|TRBJ2-1
CATSDTPGKGPNEQFF
TGTGCCACCAGTGATACCCCCGGGAAGGGCCCCAATGAGCAGTTCTTC
>NA|TRBV19|NA|TRBJ1-5
CASSYRMNSNQPQHF
TGTGCCAGTAGTTACAGGATGAATAGCAATCAGCCCCAGCATTTT
>TRBD2|TRBV2|many|TRBJ2-3
CASRTSGTDTQYF
TGTGCCAGCAGGACTAGCGGCACAGATACGCAGTATTTT
>NA|TRBV7-9|many|TRBJ2-1
CASSSTMGLSYNEQFF
TGTGCCAGCAGCTCTACTATGGGGCTCTCCTACAATGAGCAGTTCTTC
>NA|TRBV6-5|few|TRBJ2-7
CASSYSATGTYEQYF
TGTGCCAGCAGTTACTCGGCGACGGGAACCTACGAGCAGTACTTC
>NA|TRBV18|few|TRBJ1-1
CASSESGNSEAFF
TGTGCCAGCTCAGAGTCGGGTAACTCTGAAGCTTTCTTT
>TRBD2|TRBV10-3|few|TRBJ2-7
CAISAGLAGPYEQYF
TGTGCCATCAGTGCCGGACTAGCGGGACCCTACGAGCAGTACTTC
>TRBD1|TRBV6-1|many|TRBJ1-1
CASSSNDRGNTEAFF
TGTGCCAGCAGTTCGAATGACAGGGGTAACACTGAAGCTTTCTTT
>NA|TRBV27|many|TRBJ2-1
CASSPGTGSSYNEQFF
TGTGCCAGCAGTCCGGGGACGGGAAGCTCCTACAATGAGCAGTTCTTC
>NA|TRBV30|many|TRBJ2-3
CAWSEGWGDTQYF
TGTGCCTGGAGTGAAGGTTGGGGAGATACGCAGTATTTT
>TRBD2|TRBV7-8|NA|TRBJ2-7
CASSSHPGLGPYEQYF
TGTGCCAGCAGCTCCCATCCGGGACTAGGGCCCTACGAGCAGTACTTC
>TRBD1|TRBV2|many|TRBJ2-5
CASSAIESTGAQETQYF
TGTGCCAGCAGTGCCATCGAATCCACAGGGGCCCAAGAGACCCAGTACTTC
>NA|TRBV20-1|once|TRBJ1-6
CSARPGTKAFPLHF
TGCAGTGCTAGACCCGGGACGAAGGCTTTCCCCCTCCACTTT
>NA|TRBV7-9|few|TRBJ2-7
CASSLASTGDRSTYEQYF
TGTGCCAGCAGCTTAGCCTCGACGGGCGACAGGTCCACCTACGAGCAGTACTTC
>NA|TRBV20-1|many|TRBJ1-1
CSANRWNTEAFF
TGCAGTGCTAATAGGTGGAACACTGAAGCTTTCTTT
>NA|TRBV10-3|NA|TRBJ2-5
CAIRVGSQETQYF
TGTGCCATCAGGGTAGGCAGCCAAGAGACCCAGTACTTC
>TRBD1|TRBV29-1|NA|TRBJ2-5
CSVTGGIQETQYF
TGCAGCGTTACAGGGGGGATACAAGAGACCCAGTACTTC
>TRBD2|TRBV5-1|few|TRBJ2-3
CASSWNPGTSGRNTDTQYF
TGCGCCAGCAGCTGGAACCCCGGGACTAGCGGGCGAAACACAGATACGCAGTATTTT
>TRBD2|TRBV24-1|many|TRBJ2-7
CATSDLSGDEQYF
TGTGCCACCAGTGATTTAAGCGGGGACGAGCAGTACTTC
>NA|TRBV3-1|few|TRBJ1-6
CASRSRDRRRNSPLHF
TGTGCCAGCAGGTCGAGAGACAGACGACGTAATTCACCCCTCCACTTT